This TCR beta chain was found in a study of blood T cell repertoires in COVID-19. Study-level background: The samples span acute and convalescent COVID-19 from the United States, Italy and Spain.

This CDR3 contains 13 residues. The germline V gene encodes CDR1 MDHEN and CDR2 SYDVKM. V was cut by 11 bases and J by 1 base, with 14 bases left in between. In this sample, this clone turned up a few times. Original handling: It was from reference gene primer amplification that nucleated cell counts were estimated. Assay: immunoSEQ multiplex PCR; the TCRdb copy retains only in-frame clones and omits some. V and J calls and clone size follow that table, whereas D and trimming were derived from the DNA. Among more than 140,000 clones, approximately 83% were seen once, and the ten largest hold roughly 1.5%.

The TCR sequence derives from a human donor in a cohort sampled during active COVID-19. The chain uses TRBV28 and TRBJ1-1; D not certain. Sequences were obtained from peripheral blood. The CDR3 sequence is CAALRGGNTEAFF. The CDR3, as DNA: TGTGCCGCCTTGCGGGGTGGGAACACTGAAGCTTTCTTT.